The 6 T cell receptor beta chains below all came from one sample that was sequenced in a study of blood T cell repertoires in COVID-19. The method was immunoSEQ multiplex PCR; TCRdb's version includes in-frame clones alone and lacks a portion of them. The repertoire holds 200,000 to 250,000 clones, with roughly 80% as singletons. The sequenced sample was peripheral blood. Receptors were obtained from a woman in her seventies with COVID-19, enrolled during active disease.

Concerning this clone: Other DNA sequences in the same sample also yield this CDR3. The V gene is TRBV18, the J gene TRBJ1-5; no clear D gene. Trimming stripped 6 bases from V and 4 bases from J, with 10 bases between. The CDR3 length is 13 residues. Per the germline V gene, CDR1 is KGHSH and CDR2 is LQKENI. The chain's CDR3 is CASSLSTNQPQHF. The CDR3 bases are TGTGCCAGCTCTTTGAGTACGAATCAGCCCCAGCATTTT.

This chain uses TRBV28 with TRBJ1-1, with 7 bases fitting TRBD1. With V trimmed by 5 bases and J by 4 bases, 4 bases remained unmatched. This CDR3 comprises 13 residues. Germline lookup yields CDR1 MDHEN and CDR2 SYDVKM. DNA for the CDR3: TGTGCCAGCAGTCAAGGGGGCGGCACTGAAGCTTTCTTT. Its protein product is CASSQGGGTEAFF.

Remarks on this clone: Germline and junction disagree at one end, which may indicate a read error. The chain carries TRBV15 and TRBJ2-1, with 7 positions matching TRBD2. Germline CDR1 is LNHNV and CDR2 is YYDKDF (reference sequence). CDR3 length: 17 amino acids. CDR3 residues: CATSGDTELAFNNEQFF. For the CDR3, the DNA is TGTGCCACCAGCGGAGATACCGAACTAGCGTTCAACAATGAGCAGTTCTTC.

The chain uses TRBV19 and TRBJ2-1; 11 bases fit TRBD2. Germline V gene data show CDR1 as LNHDA and CDR2 as SQIVND (reference sequence). The J segment lost 8 bases and the V segment lost 3 bases, leaving 3 bases of the junction unmatched. The CDR3 has 14 residues. CDR3 sequence (DNA): TGTGCCAGTAGTATCCTAGCGGGAGGAGATGAGCAGTTCTTC. This sequence encodes CASSILAGGDEQFF.

This chain links TRBV27 with TRBJ1-1; 7 nucleotides agree with TRBD1. Trimming at V came to 5 bases and at J to 5 bases, leaving 8 bases not matched to a gene. This CDR3 is built from 14 residues. The germline V gene has CDR1 MNHEY and CDR2 SMNVEV (reference sequence). The CDR3 DNA reads TGTGCCAGCAGTACCCGACAGGGTAGAACTGAAGCTTTCTTT. Protein product: CASSTRQGRTEAFF.

The rearrangement joins TRBV18 to TRBJ2-3; D call uncertain. CDR3 length: 14 amino acids. Per germline, CDR1 KGHSH and CDR2 LQKENI. V gave up 2 bases and J gave up 5 bases, with 11 bases separating them. The CDR3 loop is CASSPNRGIDTQYF. The CDR3 coding sequence is TGTGCCAGCTCACCAAACCGCGGTATAGATACGCAGTATTTT.